Listed below are T cell receptor beta chains from one sample, sequenced in a study of T-cell reconstitution after alpha-beta-depleted transplantation in children. TCRdb reprocessed the PCR reads with MiXCR, giving one entry per CDR3 protein. The table records about 130,000 distinct CDR3 sequences, roughly 9% of them present only once. The sequences come from PBMCs, mostly from graft donor cells, collected 180 days after TCRalphabeta/CD19-depleted stem cell transplant. The receptor source for this set is a girl under three years old who had a stem cell transplant for combined immunodeficiency, so the T cells may come from the graft donor. Each CDR3 is given with its conserved first and last residue. The D gene is left open where the match is weak. Clone size is stated in some rows and not others, as once, few, many or a class when expanded.

v_call	clone_size	d_call	j_call	cdr3_nt	cdr3_aa
TRBV20-1	.	.	TRBJ2-7	TGCAGTGCCCCCAGTGGGGGGTGGGGGGCTTACGAGCAGTACTTC	CSAPSGGWGAYEQYF
TRBV10-3	few	.	TRBJ2-5	TGTGCCATCAAGGGGGGCGGGGAGACCCAGTACTTC	CAIKGGGETQYF
TRBV20-1	few	.	TRBJ2-1	TGCAGTGCTAGAGATTTCCCTCGCGTGGTAGCTCAAGGGGTACGCAATGAGCAGTTCTTC	CSARDFPRVVAQGVRNEQFF
TRBV20-1	few	TRBD1	TRBJ2-5	TGCAGTGCGGCCGGACAGGGTCTCCAAGAGACCCAGTACTTC	CSAAGQGLQETQYF
TRBV20-1	.	.	TRBJ2-7	TGCAGTGCTACCGTCGGGGGCAGCTACGAGCAGTACTTC	CSATVGGSYEQYF
TRBV20-1	.	TRBD2	TRBJ2-5	TGCAGTGCTCGATTAGCGGGAGAGACCCAGTACTTC	CSARLAGETQYF
TRBV6-1	.	TRBD1	TRBJ2-7	TGTGCCAGCAGGCCTCCGACGGACAGGGGTTTTGGTGAGCAGTACTTC	CASRPPTDRGFGEQYF
TRBV20-1	few	.	TRBJ1-5	TGCAGTGCTAGAGCCCCGATTAGCAATCAGCCCCAGCATTTT	CSARAPISNQPQHF
TRBV11-1	.	.	TRBJ2-2	TGTGCCAGCATCATCGACAGAAACACCGGGGAGCTGTTTTTT	CASIIDRNTGELFF
TRBV27	few	TRBD1	TRBJ2-7	TGTGCCAGCAGTAGGGACAGGGGCTTTTACGAGCAGTACTTC	CASSRDRGFYEQYF
TRBV20-1	.	.	TRBJ2-3	TGCAGTGCTAGAGATCTTCGGGAGCGGGCAGATACGCAGTATTTT	CSARDLRERADTQYF
TRBV12-3/TRBV12-4	.	.	TRBJ1-5	TGTGCCAGCAGTTCCCAGCTACATAGCAATCAGCCCCAGCATTTT	CASSSQLHSNQPQHF
TRBV20-1	many	TRBD1	TRBJ1-1	TGCAGTGCTGAGATCTGGACAGGGAACACTGAAGCTTTCTTT	CSAEIWTGNTEAFF
TRBV10-2	.	.	TRBJ1-1	TGCGCCAGCAGTGAGGAGGGGCGCGGGACTGAAGCTTTCTTT	CASSEEGRGTEAFF
TRBV30	.	.	TRBJ1-1	TGTGCCTGGAGTGTACAGCCTTTGAACACTGAAGCTTTCTTT	CAWSVQPLNTEAFF
TRBV10-3	many	TRBD2	TRBJ2-7	TGTGCCATCAGTGAGGGACTAGCGAAATACGAGCAGTACTTC	CAISEGLAKYEQYF
TRBV12-5	few	.	TRBJ2-2	TGTGCTAGTGGTTTACCCCGGGGGACATTGACCGGGGAGCTGTTTTTT	CASGLPRGTLTGELFF
TRBV20-1	few	TRBD2	TRBJ2-3	TGCAGTGCTATTAGGGCGGGAGGTTTGAACACAGATACGCAGTATTTT	CSAIRAGGLNTDTQYF
TRBV7-2	.	TRBD1	TRBJ1-5	TGTGCCAGCAGCTTAGTGGGGACAGGGGTGCAGCCCCAGCATTTT	CASSLVGTGVQPQHF
TRBV14	.	TRBD1	TRBJ2-5	TGTGCCAGCAGCTCTACAGGGGAAGAGACCCAGTACTTC	CASSSTGEETQYF
TRBV20-1	.	.	TRBJ2-7	TGCAGTGCCGTAGGAACGGCCAGCTCCTACGAGCAGTACTTC	CSAVGTASSYEQYF
TRBV20-1	.	.	TRBJ1-5	TGCAGTGCTAGATTATCGGGGGGCTACCAGCCCCAGCATTTT	CSARLSGGYQPQHF
TRBV3-1	.	TRBD1	TRBJ2-5	TGTGCCAGCAGCCATTGGGACAGCCAGACCCAGTACTTC	CASSHWDSQTQYF
TRBV6-1	few	.	TRBJ1-6	TGTGCCAGCAGTGAAGGGGCCCAATTCAATTCACCCCTCCACTTT	CASSEGAQFNSPLHF
TRBV7-9	.	.	TRBJ2-7	TGTGCCAGCAGCTTGACCTTTGACGAGCAGTACTTC	CASSLTFDEQYF
TRBV5-3	few	TRBD1	TRBJ2-5	TGTGCCAGAAGCAGACCGGGACAGGGAGAGGAGACCCAGTACTTC	CARSRPGQGEETQYF
TRBV30	few	.	TRBJ2-7	TGTGCCTGGGCTGACACCTCCTACGAGCAGTACTTC	CAWADTSYEQYF
TRBV12-3/TRBV12-4	many	.	TRBJ2-7	TGTGCCAGCAGTTTATATAGTCGGAATTACGAGCAGTACTTC	CASSLYSRNYEQYF
TRBV29-1	.	TRBD1	TRBJ2-2	TGCAGCGTTGAAGGGACAGGGTTCACCGGGGAGCTGTTTTTT	CSVEGTGFTGELFF
TRBV29-1	many	.	TRBJ2-7	TGCAGCGTTGTGGACCGGCTGGGTGACGAGCAGTACTTC	CSVVDRLGDEQYF
TRBV19	.	TRBD1	TRBJ2-7	TGTGCCAGTAGTAGAGACAGGGGTATATTTGGATACGAGCAGTACTTC	CASSRDRGIFGYEQYF
TRBV5-5	few	.	TRBJ2-5	TGTGCCAGCAGGTCTATCGGAGGCAACCAAGAGACCCAGTACTTC	CASRSIGGNQETQYF
TRBV6-1	many	TRBD1	TRBJ2-7	TGTGCCAGCAGGCTCGGACAGGACTACGAGCAGTACTTC	CASRLGQDYEQYF
TRBV21-1	.	.	TRBJ2-3	TGTGCCAGCAGCGCCCGACAGTTTACAGATACGCAGTATTTT	CASSARQFTDTQYF
TRBV14	.	TRBD1	TRBJ1-4	TGTGCCAGCAGCCAAGGTCGGCAGGGGGCTCAACTGTTTTTT	CASSQGRQGAQLFF
TRBV7-9	few	TRBD1	TRBJ1-2	TGTGCCAGCAGCTCTCCGACAGGGGGAGTGTATGGCTACACCTTC	CASSSPTGGVYGYTF
TRBV11-1	.	TRBD1	TRBJ2-1	TGTGCCAGCAGCCCTCTAAAGGGACAGGGGGCCAGTTTAACCTACAATGAGCAGTTCTTC	CASSPLKGQGASLTYNEQFF
TRBV5-1	few	.	TRBJ2-7	TGCGCCAGCAGCGGAGGGGGGCCCGAGCAGTACTTC	CASSGGGPEQYF
TRBV5-4	.	TRBD1	TRBJ1-2	TGTGCCAGCAGCTCCAAAAACAGGGGGCGAATCTATGGCTACACCTTC	CASSSKNRGRIYGYTF
TRBV6-5	few	TRBD1	TRBJ2-5	TGTGCCAGCAGTTACGTTGGGACAGGGGGCCAAGAGACCCAGTACTTC	CASSYVGTGGQETQYF
TRBV10-3	.	.	TRBJ2-5	TGTGCCATCAGTGCCAACAGGGTTGGTGAGACCCAGTACTTC	CAISANRVGETQYF
TRBV10-3	few	TRBD1	TRBJ2-7	TGTGCCATCAGTGAGTCGGACAGGGTTACCTACGAGCAGTACTTC	CAISESDRVTYEQYF
TRBV4-1	many	.	TRBJ2-1	TGCGCCAGCAGCCAAGATGGCGTTGAGCAGTTCTTC	CASSQDGVEQFF
TRBV12-3/TRBV12-4	few	.	TRBJ1-5	TGTGCCAGCAGTTTCGGAGTGGGGGGTCATCAGCCCCAGCATTTT	CASSFGVGGHQPQHF
TRBV11-2	few	TRBD2	TRBJ2-1	TGTGCCAGCAGCTTATGGCTGCGGGGGGCCGACAATGAGCAGTTCTTC	CASSLWLRGADNEQFF
TRBV7-8	.	TRBD2	TRBJ2-5	TGTGCCAGCAGCTCGTCGAGGCGCGGGAGAATGCAGACCCAGTACTTC	CASSSSRRGRMQTQYF
TRBV10-3	few	TRBD2	TRBJ2-5	TGTGCCATCTCTGGGCGGGGGGGCCTCCAAGAGACCCAGTACTTC	CAISGRGGLQETQYF